This TCR beta chain was captured in a study of blood T cell repertoires in COVID-19. Study information: The samples span acute and convalescent COVID-19 from the United States, Italy and Spain. PBMCs, B-cell-depleted T cells, or T cells were the source of the cDNA or gDNA that made up the material.

Original processing methods: Using reference gene primer amplification, nucleated cell counts were estimated. Repertoires were generated with immunoSEQ multiplex PCR, while TCRdb's copy carries only in-frame clones and drops some. V, J and clone size are those of that table, while D and trimming were read from the DNA. The sample records about 230,000 clones, around 83% being singletons. CDR3 size: 16 residues. Unmatched junction bases numbered 7, after V lost 3 bases and J lost 0 bases. The V gene's germline CDR1 is DFQATT and CDR2 SNEGSKA (reference sequence). The chain employs TRBV20-1 and TRBJ1-4, with TRBD1 identical over 7 bases. Sequencing used peripheral blood. The source of this sequence is a woman between 45 and 60 years old with acute or convalescent COVID-19. In DNA form, the CDR3 reads TGCAGTGCTAGTACAGGGGCCCTTGCAACTAATGAAAAACTGTTTTTT. Protein product: CSASTGALATNEKLFF.